Each of the 22 T cell receptor beta chains below was sequenced from the same sample in a study of identical twins. TCRdb passed the 5' RACE reads through MiXCR, listing each CDR3 protein once. The repertoire includes about 240,000 distinct CDR3 sequences, more than 9% of them detected once, and 9% to 10% sits in the top ten. Sample: memory T cells sorted from blood. All receptors come from a man aged 50 to 60 in good health.

This clonotype was counted many times. The CDR3 spells CASSMGLETQYF. The DNA for the CDR3 is TGTGCCAGCAGCATGGGGCTTGAGACCCAGTACTTC. The V and J genes are TRBV21-1 and TRBJ2-5; no DNA check was done on the table's D call, TRBD1. TRBV21-1 is a pseudogene locus. This CDR3 has 12 residues.

This clonotype was counted many times. The rearrangement links TRBV7-2 to TRBJ1-1, with D unclear. The CDR3 has 13 amino acids. Germline V gives CDR1 SGHTA, CDR2 FQGNSA. The V end lost 0 bases, the J end lost 11 bases, and 13 bases lay between the germline ends. The CDR3 here is CASSLAGYTGAFF. Written as DNA, the CDR3 is TGTGCCAGCAGCTTAGCGGGGTACACGGGGGCTTTCTTT.

This clonotype has ten or more counts. The J gene is TRBJ2-3, the V gene TRBV4-3, with D perhaps given as TRBD1 or TRBD2 (6 bases each). The V gene lost 3 bases and the J gene lost 13 bases, with 17 bases spanning the gap. The CDR3 spans 13 residues. The V gene's germline CDR1 is LGHNA and CDR2 YSLEER. The CDR3 sequence: CASSQMPGDKKYF. DNA of the CDR3: TGCGCCAGCAGCCAGATGCCGGGGGACAAGAAGTATTTT.

The chain combines TRBV27 with TRBJ2-1; D assignment may be TRBD1 or TRBD2 (6 bases each). From germline, CDR1 is MNHEY and CDR2 SMNVEV (reference sequence). This CDR3 has 12 residues. V lost 3 bases to trimming and J lost 14 bases, with 14 bases between them. The CDR3 spells CASSFGGGGEFF. CDR3 sequence (DNA): TGTGCCAGCAGTTTCGGTGGGGGCGGGGAGTTCTTC.

This clonotype has ten or more counts. The chain employs TRBV3-1 and TRBJ1-1; possible D gene TRBD1, 6 bases. CDR3 size: 17 residues. V dropped 0 bases and J dropped 0 bases, with 14 bases sitting between them. Per germline, CDR1 LGHDT and CDR2 YNNKEL (reference sequence). CDR3 loop: CASSQDSIGQLNTEAFF. The CDR3 bases are TGTGCCAGCAGCCAAGATTCCATCGGACAGCTGAACACTGAAGCTTTCTTT.

This clonotype came up many times. V usage is TRBV18 and J usage is TRBJ2-3; tentative D call: TRBD1 (5 bases). The germline gives CDR1 KGHSH, CDR2 LQKENI. The ends were cut back, 3 bases at V and 0 bases at J, with 7 bases in the middle. This CDR3 has 14 residues. In DNA form, the CDR3 reads TGTGCCAGCTCACCGACAGAAAGCACAGATACGCAGTATTTT. It is translated as CASSPTESTDTQYF.

In this sample, this clonotype turned up a few times. This chain joins TRBV6-5 and TRBJ2-2, with D uncertain. This CDR3 region has 15 residues. Germline loops: CDR1 MNHEY, CDR2 SVGAGI. V lost 0 bases to trimming and J lost 6 bases, with 11 bases between them. CDR3 region: CASSYSRWKAGELFF. CDR3 DNA sequence: TGTGCCAGCAGTTACTCGCGGTGGAAGGCCGGGGAGCTGTTTTTT.

As concerns this clonotype: One end of the junction is discordant with germline, which a read error may explain. The chain uses TRBV9 and TRBJ2-1; 8 positions match TRBD2. The CDR3 totals 16 residues. Germline CDR1 and CDR2: SGDLS and YYNGEE. DNA for the CDR3: TGTGACAGCAGCGTAGGTACTAGCGGTCTTTACAATGAGCAGTTCTTC. Translated: CDSSVGTSGLYNEQFF.

This clonotype was recorded at least ten times. The V call is TRBV20-1, the J call TRBJ2-2, with 9 bases lining up with TRBD2. The CDR3 contains 15 residues. The germline V gene encodes CDR1 DFQATT and CDR2 SNEGSKA (reference sequence). V lost 5 bases to trimming and J lost 1 base; unmatched junction nucleotides: 5. CDR3 bases: TGCAGTGCTTTCAGCGGGGGGCTGAACACCGGGGAGCTGTTTTTT. Its protein is CSAFSGGLNTGELFF.

This rearrangement joins TRBV28 to TRBJ2-2; D might be TRBD2 (6 bases). Germline CDR1 MDHEN, CDR2 SYDVKM. The CDR3 loop spans 15 amino acids. Trimming removed 4 bases from V and 5 bases from J, with 14 bases in between. The CDR3 nucleotides read TGTGCCAGCAGTTGGGGCGGGGCGGGAACCGGGGAGCTGTTTTTT. It is translated as CASSWGGAGTGELFF.

There are many counts of this clonotype. CDR3 coding DNA: TGCGCCAGCAGCCAAGAGCGGGAGGGCCTCTACGAGCAGTACTTC. Translating gives CASSQEREGLYEQYF. The genes are TRBV4-3 and TRBJ2-7, with TRBD2 matching 9 bases. CDR1 and CDR2 (germline): LGHNA, YSLEER. This CDR3 has 15 residues. V lost 0 bases and J lost 3; bases outside the gene matches: 3.

The V call is TRBV4-3, the J call TRBJ2-7; the D gene could be TRBD1 or TRBD2 (6 bases each). Per germline, CDR1 LGHNA and CDR2 YSLEER. The ends were cut back, 4 bases at V and 1 base at J, with 14 bases in the middle. The CDR3 sequence is 15 residues long. The CDR3 region is CASSLYGGQSYEQYF. In nucleotides, the CDR3 is TGCGCCAGCAGCCTCTATGGGGGGCAGTCCTACGAGCAGTACTTC.

This clonotype was counted only a few times. The chain couples TRBV28 to TRBJ1-5, with D unresolved. The CDR3 consists of 14 residues. Germline CDR1 MDHEN, CDR2 SYDVKM. V was pared by 6 bases and J by 0 bases, with 9 bases between. CDR3 residues: CASSLVYSNQPQHF. CDR3 in DNA: TGTGCCAGCAGCCTCGTATATAGCAATCAGCCCCAGCATTTT.

This chain connects TRBV5-1 to TRBJ2-6, with D possibly being TRBD1 (6 bases). The V and J ends lost 2 bases and 0 bases respectively, with 12 bases between them. CDR3 length equals 17 residues. Germline assignment: CDR1 SGHRS and CDR2 YFSETQ. The CDR3 nucleotides are TGCGCCAGCAGCTTAGGACAGTCTCTCTCTGGGGCCAACGTCCTGACTTTC. Translation: CASSLGQSLSGANVLTF.

The chain has TRBV5-6 and TRBJ2-5; D is unclear. CDR3 length equals 12 residues. The V gene lost 1 base and the J gene lost 3 bases, with 4 bases spanning the gap. Germline V lookup: CDR1 SGHDT, CDR2 YYEEEE. The CDR3 DNA reads TGTGCCAGCAGCTTGACAGAAGAGACCCAGTACTTC. It encodes CASSLTEETQYF.

This clonotype was counted a few times. This rearrangement joins TRBV20-1 to TRBJ1-1; 9 positions agree with TRBD1. Germline V gives CDR1 DFQATT, CDR2 SNEGSKA (reference sequence). The CDR3 sequence is 14 residues long. Losses at the gene ends were 3 bases for V and 5 bases for J; bases not matched to a gene: 7. The CDR3 bases are TGCAGTGCTAGCTATTGGGACAGGGTGACTGAAGCTTTCTTT. Its protein is CSASYWDRVTEAFF.

This clonotype occurred many times. The genes are TRBV7-9 and TRBJ2-7; weak D call: TRBD1 (5 bases). The CDR3 is 15 residues long. Per germline, CDR1 SEHNR and CDR2 FQNEAQ (reference sequence). V was clipped by 4 bases and J by 2 bases, with 15 bases between them. CDR3 in DNA: TGTGCCAGCAGCTCTAGACAGCCCGCTACCTACGAGCAGTACTTC. This encodes CASSSRQPATYEQYF.

In this sample, this clonotype turned up a few times. This chain links TRBV5-4 with TRBJ2-1; 7 nucleotides agree with TRBD2. V dropped 4 bases and J dropped 7; count of bases not matched to a gene: 14. CDR1 is SGHNT and CDR2 is YYREEE in the germline V gene (reference sequence). This CDR3 contains 16 residues. CDR3 in DNA: TGTGCCAGCAGCCTCTTGACTAGCAGGAAAGAAAATGAGCAGTTCTTC. Protein: CASSLLTSRKENEQFF.

This clonotype has only a few counts. The rearrangement uses TRBV15 and TRBJ2-1, with TRBD2 identical over 11 bases. V was clipped by 2 bases and J by 6 bases; unmatched bases: 6. The CDR3 spans 16 residues. The germline CDR1 and CDR2 sequences are LNHNV and YYDKDF (reference sequence). For the CDR3, the DNA is TGTGCCACCAGCAGATACGGGACTAGCGGAGGCAATGAGCAGTTCTTC. It translates to CATSRYGTSGGNEQFF.

This clonotype appeared many times. CDR3: CSARDRGRLNTEAFF. CDR3 bases: TGCAGTGCTAGGGACAGGGGACGATTAAACACTGAAGCTTTCTTT. The rearrangement joins TRBV20-1 to TRBJ1-1, with 9 bases that match TRBD1. CDR3 length equals 15 residues. V trimming: 3 bases; J trimming: 2 bases; junction bases outside the gene matches: 7. The V gene's germline CDR1 is DFQATT and CDR2 SNEGSKA (reference sequence).

This clonotype has ten or more counts. This chain's CDR3 is CASSRDRGYEQFF. CDR3 DNA sequence: TGCGCCAGCAGCCGCGACAGGGGGTATGAGCAGTTCTTC. The rearrangement links TRBV4-3 to TRBJ2-1; 9 nucleotides align to TRBD1. Germline values: CDR1 LGHNA, CDR2 YSLEER. The CDR3 has 13 amino acids. Unmatched junction bases numbered 3, after V lost 4 bases and J lost 8 bases.

This clonotype was counted many times. The J gene is TRBJ2-1, the V gene TRBV27; 12 nucleotides agree with TRBD2. Trimming cost V 5 bases and J 9 bases; bases outside gene matches: 8. This CDR3 is built from 15 residues. Germline V gives CDR1 MNHEY, CDR2 SMNVEV (reference sequence). The CDR3 DNA reads as TGTGCCAGCAGTCCGAGACTAGCGGGGGAGACTGAGCAGTTCTTC. As protein: CASSPRLAGETEQFF.